This TCR beta chain appears in the sequencing data of a study of blood T cell repertoires in COVID-19. Study details: The study drew acute and convalescent COVID-19 samples from the United States, Italy and Spain. PBMCs, B-cell-depleted T cells, or T cells provided the cDNA or gDNA that made up the material.

Authors' methods: Amplification from reference gene primers served as the basis for estimated nucleated cell counts. The repertoire was sequenced with immunoSEQ multiplex PCR; TCRdb's copy has only in-frame clones and lacks some. V, J and clone size are those of that table, while D and trimming were read from the DNA. The table shows 250,000 to 300,000 clones, with around nine tenths occurring only once. V dropped 3 bases and J dropped 4; count of bases not matched to a gene: 3. The germline V gene encodes CDR1 SGHRS and CDR2 YFSETQ. CDR3 length: 14 amino acids. Source material: peripheral blood. The TCR sequence derives from a woman in her thirties or forties who had recovered from COVID-19. The chain uses TRBV5-1 and TRBJ2-2; 7 bases align to TRBD2. In DNA form, the CDR3 reads TGCGCCAGCAGCTCGCGGGAGCGCACCGGGGAGCTGTTTTTT. This translates into CASSSRERTGELFF.